This T cell receptor (beta chain) was sequenced for a study of cytomegalovirus exposure and HLA in healthy donors. The protocol was immunoSEQ multiplex PCR, while the TCRdb copy is restricted to in-frame clones and leaves out a portion. The sample shows about 260,000 clones, less than 95% of them seen only once. A single count supports this clone. This CDR3 is 14 amino acids long. Trimming stripped 4 bases from V and 2 bases from J, with 11 bases between. The V gene's germline CDR1 is SGHAT and CDR2 FQNNGV. J is TRBJ2-5 and V is TRBV11-2; possibly TRBD2 for D (6 bases). Material: PBMCs. This TCR came from a woman aged 30 to 39 in good health and CMV-seronegative. CDR3 sequence reads: CASSSGTSQETQYF. The CDR3 coding sequence is TGTGCCAGCAGCTCCGGGACTTCACAAGAGACCCAGTACTTC.